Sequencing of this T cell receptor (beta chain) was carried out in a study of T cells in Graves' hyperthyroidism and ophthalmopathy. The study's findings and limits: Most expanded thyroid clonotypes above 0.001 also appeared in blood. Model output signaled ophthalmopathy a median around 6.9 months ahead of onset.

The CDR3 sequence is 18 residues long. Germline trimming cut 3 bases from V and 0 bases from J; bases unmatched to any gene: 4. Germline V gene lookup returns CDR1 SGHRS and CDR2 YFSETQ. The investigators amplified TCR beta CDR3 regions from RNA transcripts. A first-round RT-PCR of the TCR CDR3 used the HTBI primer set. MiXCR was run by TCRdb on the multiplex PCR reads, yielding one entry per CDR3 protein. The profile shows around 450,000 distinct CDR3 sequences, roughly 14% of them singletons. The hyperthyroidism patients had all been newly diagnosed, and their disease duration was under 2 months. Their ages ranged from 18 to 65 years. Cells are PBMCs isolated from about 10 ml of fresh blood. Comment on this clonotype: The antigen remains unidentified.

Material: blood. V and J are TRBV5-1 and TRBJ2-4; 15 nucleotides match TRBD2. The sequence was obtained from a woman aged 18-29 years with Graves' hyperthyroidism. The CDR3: CASSSPGLAGGAKNIQYF. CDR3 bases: TGCGCCAGCAGCTCACCGGGACTAGCGGGAGGAGCCAAAAACATTCAGTACTTC.